The present T cell receptor beta chain was sequenced within a study of CD8 T cells in Susac syndrome. Study-level background: Sequenced Susac syndrome patients included more than five with clinically active disease and under 10 in remission.

Germline loops: CDR1 MNHNS, CDR2 SASEGT. V lost 5 bases and J 4 bases, leaving 15 bases between the germline ends. There are 16 residues in the CDR3. A quantity of 0.5 to 1 ug RNA underwent reverse transcription using random hexamers. By means of immunoSEQ multiplex PCR, TCR beta CDR3 spanning 54 Vbeta and 13 Jbeta underwent amplification. TCRdb re-analysed the immunoSEQ multiplex PCR reads in MiXCR, keeping a single row per CDR3 protein. The sample includes roughly 110,000 distinct CDR3 sequences, 94% of them seen just once. Blood CD8+ and CD4+ T cells underwent high-throughput TCR beta sequencing. The V call is TRBV6-1, the J call TRBJ1-6; D is unresolved. The sequenced sample was CD8+ T cells from PBMCs. This clonotype was obtained from a human donor with Susac syndrome. The chain's CDR3 is CASSPVWSAYNSPLHF. The DNA for the CDR3 is TGTGCCAGCAGTCCGGTTTGGTCAGCTTATAATTCACCCCTCCACTTT.